The following is a T cell receptor beta chain sequence with its context. The data belong to a study of shared clonotypes between healthy human individuals. The CDR3 is 16 residues long. Germline CDR1 reads SEHNR; CDR2 reads FQNEAQ (reference sequence). Trimming shortened V by 5 bases and J by 0 bases, and 16 bases separated the two germline ends. Libraries were prepared by immunoSEQ multiplex PCR; TCRdb keeps only in-frame clonotypes and omits some of them. Of more than 2,000,000 clones listed, more than 80% were seen once; the top ten hold approximately 0.4%. Sequencing was performed on naive CD4+ T cells from PBMCs. Stated subset: CD45RA+ positively selected. The clonotype was recovered from a man aged 18 to 29 in good health. Some clones in this sample may be carry-over from other donors' samples. This sequence joins TRBV7-9 and TRBJ1-2; no clear D. In DNA, the CDR3 is TGTGCCAGCAGCCGGCCTCTCGGCGACTCTAACTATGGCTACACCTTC. Protein: CASSRPLGDSNYGYTF.